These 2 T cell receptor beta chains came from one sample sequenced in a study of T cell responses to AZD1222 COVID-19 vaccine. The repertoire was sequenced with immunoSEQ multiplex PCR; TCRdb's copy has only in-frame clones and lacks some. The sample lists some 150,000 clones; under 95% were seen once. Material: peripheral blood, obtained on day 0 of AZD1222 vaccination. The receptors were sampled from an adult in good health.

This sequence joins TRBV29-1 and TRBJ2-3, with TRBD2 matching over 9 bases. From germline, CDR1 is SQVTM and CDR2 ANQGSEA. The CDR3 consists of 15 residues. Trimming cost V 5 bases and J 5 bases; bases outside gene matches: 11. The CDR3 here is CSVWREGSMVDTQYF. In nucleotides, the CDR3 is TGCAGCGTTTGGCGGGAGGGCTCGATGGTAGATACGCAGTATTTT.

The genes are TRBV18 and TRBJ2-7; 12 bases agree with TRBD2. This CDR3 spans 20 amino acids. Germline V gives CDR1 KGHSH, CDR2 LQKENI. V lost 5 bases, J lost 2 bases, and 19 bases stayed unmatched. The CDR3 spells CASSDSQGATSGSVAYEQYF. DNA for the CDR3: TGTGCCAGCTCAGACTCACAGGGGGCGACTAGCGGGAGTGTAGCCTACGAGCAGTACTTC.